This T cell receptor beta chain was recovered during a study of blood T cell repertoires in COVID-19. In the study overall: PBMCs, B-cell-depleted T cells, or T cells were the source of the cDNA or gDNA that made up the material.

The germline CDR1 and CDR2 sequences are MGHDK and SYGVNS. Unmatched junction bases numbered 9, after V lost 3 bases and J lost 3 bases. This CDR3 comprises 17 residues. Original processing methods: Nucleated cell counts were estimated from reference gene primer amplification. Assay: immunoSEQ multiplex PCR; the TCRdb copy retains only in-frame clones and omits some. D and trimming come from the DNA, and the V and J calls and clone size come from that table. The sample has about 230,000 clones, approximately 89% seen once; the top ten hold roughly 2.4%. Participants were aged about 18 to 90 years from about 25 US areas.

The specimen sequenced was PBMCs or T cells enriched from blood (not recorded which). The TCR comes from a woman in her thirties or forties with acute COVID-19. The chain uses TRBV25-1 and TRBJ2-3; 10 positions agree with TRBD1. In DNA, the CDR3 is TGTGCCAGCAGTGATACGGGGACAGGGGTTGGGACAGATACGCAGTATTTT. This gives the protein CASSDTGTGVGTDTQYF.